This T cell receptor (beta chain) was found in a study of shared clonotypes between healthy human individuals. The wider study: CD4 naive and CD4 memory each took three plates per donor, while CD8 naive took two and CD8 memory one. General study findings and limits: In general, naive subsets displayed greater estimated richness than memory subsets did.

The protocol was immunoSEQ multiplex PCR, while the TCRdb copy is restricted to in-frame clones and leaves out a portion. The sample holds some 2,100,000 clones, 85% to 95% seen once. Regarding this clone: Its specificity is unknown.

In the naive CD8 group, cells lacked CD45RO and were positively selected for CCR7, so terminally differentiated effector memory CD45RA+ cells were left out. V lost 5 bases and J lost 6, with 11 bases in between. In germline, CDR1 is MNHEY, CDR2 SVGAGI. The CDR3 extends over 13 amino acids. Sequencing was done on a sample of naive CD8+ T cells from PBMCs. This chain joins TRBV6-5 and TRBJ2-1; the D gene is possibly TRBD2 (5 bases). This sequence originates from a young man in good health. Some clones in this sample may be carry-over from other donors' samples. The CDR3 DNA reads TGTGCCAGCAGTGTCCTCGGAGGCAATGAGCAGTTCTTC. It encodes CASSVLGGNEQFF.